These T cell receptor beta chains were read from a single sample in a study of T-cell memory formation after mild COVID-19. TCRdb reanalysed the 5' RACE reads using MiXCR and keeps one entry per CDR3 protein. The table lists about 140,000 distinct CDR3 sequences, more than 14% of them singletons, with around 14% in the top ten. Sequencing was carried out using PBMCs or a T cell subset sorted from them (not recorded which). All receptors come from an adult woman who had mild COVID-19 (a few samples of this study predate the infection). Cell type and time point are not known. Both conserved end residues are part of each CDR3. The D gene is left open where the match is weak. The listing skips clone size in some rows; elsewhere it reads once, few, many or a size class.

j_call v_call d_call clone_size cdr3_nt cdr3_aa
TRBJ2-1 TRBV2 TRBD2 NA TGTGCCAGCAGGCCGGACAGCGCGGGGGGCGGTGAGCAGTTCTTC CASRPDSAGGGEQFF
TRBJ2-2 TRBV7-9 TRBD1 few TGTGCCAGCACCACAGGGGCGGCCGGGGAGCTGTTTTTT CASTTGAAGELFF
TRBJ2-7 TRBV6-5 TRBD2 NA TGTGCCAGCAGTTCACCTCAGCGGGGCGGTACCCCCGAGCAGTACTTC CASSSPQRGGTPEQYF
TRBJ2-5 TRBV29-1 TRBD1 few TGCAGCGTTGATATTCGGGACAGCCAAGAGACCCAGTACTTC CSVDIRDSQETQYF
TRBJ2-6 TRBV6-5 TRBD1 few TGTGCCAGCAGTACGGACAGGACCGGAGCTGGGGCCAACGTCCTGACTTTC CASSTDRTGAGANVLTF
TRBJ2-1 TRBV6-5 TRBD2 NA TGTGCCAGCAGTAATCTAGCGGGGCTTTACAATGAGCAGTTCTTC CASSNLAGLYNEQFF
TRBJ2-5 TRBV9 NA NA TGTGCCAGCAGCCCTGATCTTGTCAAGACCCAGTACTTC CASSPDLVKTQYF
TRBJ2-3 TRBV7-8 NA NA TGTGCCAGCAGCTTCCCGCTGGGACCCACAGATACGCAGTATTTT CASSFPLGPTDTQYF
TRBJ2-7 TRBV5-6 NA NA TGTGCCAGCAGCTTCCTTCTTGGAATAGACGCCTCGGGGTCCTACGAGCAGTACTTC CASSFLLGIDASGSYEQYF
TRBJ2-5 TRBV7-2 TRBD1 many TGTGCCAGCAGCTACAACTTACAGGGGGCAAGGGAGACCCAGTACTTC CASSYNLQGARETQYF
TRBJ1-2 TRBV7-6 NA NA TGTGCCAGCAGCCCAACCCCCGGACTTTCATATGGCTACACCTTC CASSPTPGLSYGYTF
TRBJ1-1 TRBV30 NA NA TGTGCCTGTTCTCAATCGACGGACGAAGCTTTCTTT CACSQSTDEAFF
TRBJ2-1 TRBV2 TRBD2 few TGTGCCAGCGGAAGACAGGGACTAGCGGGAGGGGTAATTGGTGAGCAGTTCTTC CASGRQGLAGGVIGEQFF
TRBJ2-1 TRBV7-3 NA NA TGTGCCAGCAGCTTAGGGCAGGGGATTTACAATGAGCAGTTCTTC CASSLGQGIYNEQFF
TRBJ2-2 TRBV7-3 TRBD1 NA TGTGCCAGCAGCTTAATGGGGACAGCCGGGGAGCTGTTTTTT CASSLMGTAGELFF
TRBJ2-7 TRBV10-3 NA NA TGTGCCATTACAGGAGAACGGGGCGAGCAGTACTTC CAITGERGEQYF
TRBJ2-7 TRBV6-5 TRBD1 few TGTGCCAGCAGCCCCGGGACAGGGGGCTTATACGAGCAGTACTTC CASSPGTGGLYEQYF
TRBJ1-2 TRBV2 NA NA TGTGCCAGCAGTGAAGAGGGGGATGGGTATGGCTACACCTTC CASSEEGDGYGYTF
TRBJ1-1 TRBV20-1 NA NA TGCAGTGCGGCGGACGGGAACACTGAAGCTTTCTTT CSAADGNTEAFF
TRBJ1-1 TRBV15 NA few TGTGCCACCAGCAGAGAGACCCCTGAAGCTTTCTTT CATSRETPEAFF
TRBJ1-1 TRBV7-6 TRBD1 many TGTGCCAGCGGCCAGGGGGACATGGAAGGAACTGAAGCTTTCTTT CASGQGDMEGTEAFF
TRBJ2-1 TRBV5-8 NA few TGTGCCAGCAGACTTTCCCGGTTGGGCAGTTACAATGAGCAGTTCTTC CASRLSRLGSYNEQFF
TRBJ2-3 TRBV5-5 TRBD1 few TGTGCCAGCAGCCCCTCACAGGGGCGAGCCACAGATACGCAGTATTTT CASSPSQGRATDTQYF
TRBJ2-2 TRBV11-2 TRBD2 few TGTGCCAGCAGCGCGACTAGCACAATTGGGGAGCTGTTTTTT CASSATSTIGELFF
TRBJ2-3 TRBV12-3/TRBV12-4 TRBD1 few TGTGCCAGCAGTTTATCAACAGGGGGCGAAGATACGCAGTATTTT CASSLSTGGEDTQYF
TRBJ1-5 TRBV27 NA few TGTGCCAGCAGTTTCGTGGGCAATCAGCCCCAGCATTTT CASSFVGNQPQHF
TRBJ2-2 TRBV9 NA few TGTGCCAGCAGCGTAAGATTGGCAGCAGCGAACACCGGGGAGCTGTTTTTT CASSVRLAAANTGELFF
TRBJ1-5 TRBV6-2/TRBV6-3 TRBD1 NA TGTGCCAGCAGTCACCCCGGGACAGGAGATAATCAGCCCCAGCATTTT CASSHPGTGDNQPQHF
TRBJ1-5 TRBV5-1 TRBD1 few TGCGCCAGCAGCCCAGGGACAGGGGGCGGGCAGCCCCAGCATTTT CASSPGTGGGQPQHF
TRBJ1-1 TRBV29-1 NA few TGCAGCGCTATGCTCGGCCCTGAAGCTTTCTTT CSAMLGPEAFF
TRBJ2-1 TRBV7-7 TRBD2 few TGTGCTAGCAGCCAGGGACTAGCGGCCAACAATGAGCAGTTCTTC CASSQGLAANNEQFF
TRBJ2-3 TRBV11-2 TRBD2 few TGTGCCAGCAGTTCCACCGGAGCGGGGGGATCCTTCGCGCAGTATTTT CASSSTGAGGSFAQYF
TRBJ2-1 TRBV7-6 NA few TGTGCCAGCAGCAAAATAGTAGCCGTGAGCTCCTACAATGAGCAGTTCTTC CASSKIVAVSSYNEQFF
TRBJ1-1 TRBV10-3 TRBD1 NA TGTGCCATCAGTGAGCGGGACAGGGGAAGCCCTGAAGCTTTCTTT CAISERDRGSPEAFF
TRBJ2-1 TRBV28 TRBD2 NA TGTGCCAGCAGTTCATCCGGGACTACTAACTACAATGAGCAGTTCTTC CASSSSGTTNYNEQFF
TRBJ2-1 TRBV6-2/TRBV6-3 TRBD2 NA TGTGCCAGCAGTTACTCGATCCTAGCGGGAGTCTTTGAGCAGTTCTTC CASSYSILAGVFEQFF
TRBJ2-3 TRBV7-3 TRBD2 NA TGTGCCAGCAGCAACCAGGGAGGGGATACGCAGTATTTT CASSNQGGDTQYF
TRBJ1-5 TRBV9 TRBD1 few TGTGCCAGCAGCCCTGGGACAGGGAGAAATCAGCCCCAGCATTTT CASSPGTGRNQPQHF
TRBJ2-3 TRBV12-3/TRBV12-4 NA NA TGTGCCAGCAGCACCAATACGCAGTATTTT CASSTNTQYF
TRBJ2-4 TRBV20-1 NA few TGCAGTGCTCCGGACTCGGGAGAGAACATTCAGTACTTC CSAPDSGENIQYF
TRBJ2-6 TRBV27 NA few TGTGCCAGCAGTCCCAACTCTGGGGCCAACGTCCTGACTTTC CASSPNSGANVLTF
TRBJ2-7 TRBV6-2/TRBV6-3 TRBD1 NA TGTGCCAGCAGTCTCCGGGACAGGGGGTCACCTCGCTCCTACGAGCAGTACTTC CASSLRDRGSPRSYEQYF
TRBJ2-5 TRBV12-3/TRBV12-4 NA few TGTGCCAGCAGTTACTCAGGGGAGGGCCAAGAGACCCAGTACTTC CASSYSGEGQETQYF
TRBJ1-1 TRBV6-5 NA NA TGTGCCAGCTACCGCGAGTTGGTAGCTTTCTTT CASYRELVAFF
TRBJ2-7 TRBV20-1 NA NA TGCAGTGCTAGAGATCGGACCCCCGGGGACTACGAGCAGTACTTC CSARDRTPGDYEQYF
TRBJ2-3 TRBV7-9 NA few TGTGCCAGCAGCTTACCGGGTCCTAGTATGGGCACAGATACGCAGTATTTT CASSLPGPSMGTDTQYF
TRBJ2-2 TRBV7-2 NA NA TGTGCCAGCAGCTTAGTCGCGGGGCTGAACACCGGGGAGCTGTTTTTT CASSLVAGLNTGELFF
TRBJ2-3 TRBV5-4 TRBD2 NA TGTGCCAGCAGCATCCTAGGTGGGGGGGTGGATACGCAGTATTTT CASSILGGGVDTQYF
TRBJ2-7 TRBV20-1 TRBD2 few TGCAGTGCCAACTTGTTCGTACTAGCGTCTTCCTACGAGCAGTACTTC CSANLFVLASSYEQYF